This is a list of T cell receptor beta chains from one sample in a study of cytomegalovirus exposure and HLA in healthy donors. The protocol was immunoSEQ multiplex PCR, while the TCRdb copy is restricted to in-frame clones and leaves out a portion. The sample has about 140,000 clones, around 75% seen once; the top ten hold 4% to 5.5%. Sequenced: PBMCs. The source is a man between 60 and 75 years old in good health and CMV-seronegative. Both conserved end residues are part of each CDR3. Fields, in order: J gene, clone size, V gene, D gene, CDR3 protein, CDR3 DNA. D genes are given only for firm matches. Not every row has a clone size; where given, it reads once, few, many or a size class.

j_gene: TRBJ2-2
abundance: NA
v_gene: TRBV5-4
d_gene: NA
CDR3aa: CASHTPQNTGELFF
CDR3nt: TGTGCCAGCCACACCCCACAGAACACCGGGGAGCTGTTTTTT

j_gene: TRBJ2-7
abundance: NA
v_gene: TRBV10-3
d_gene: NA
CDR3aa: CAIGAVVGYEQYF
CDR3nt: TGTGCCATCGGGGCCGTCGTTGGGTACGAGCAGTACTTC

j_gene: TRBJ1-2
abundance: NA
v_gene: TRBV2
d_gene: NA
CDR3aa: CASGQASYGYTF
CDR3nt: TGTGCCAGCGGTCAAGCCTCCTATGGCTACACCTTC

j_gene: TRBJ1-3
abundance: NA
v_gene: TRBV9
d_gene: TRBD1
CDR3aa: CASSGGTGSGNTIYF
CDR3nt: TGTGCCAGCAGCGGTGGGACAGGCTCTGGAAACACCATATATTTT

j_gene: TRBJ2-7
abundance: few
v_gene: TRBV6-6
d_gene: TRBD2
CDR3aa: CASSAGGEEQYF
CDR3nt: TGTGCCAGCAGTGCTGGGGGGGAAGAGCAGTACTTC

j_gene: TRBJ2-4
abundance: few
v_gene: TRBV13
d_gene: TRBD2
CDR3aa: CASSLGLAGGEYF
CDR3nt: TGTGCCAGCAGCTTGGGGCTAGCGGGTGGCGAGTACTTC

j_gene: TRBJ2-7
abundance: once
v_gene: TRBV28
d_gene: TRBD1
CDR3aa: CASSLVSWDSPYF
CDR3nt: TGTGCCAGCAGTTTAGTCTCCTGGGACAGCCCGTACTTC

j_gene: TRBJ2-7
abundance: NA
v_gene: TRBV7-9
d_gene: TRBD1
CDR3aa: CASSHPGDRGYEQYF
CDR3nt: TGTGCCAGCAGCCACCCTGGGGACAGGGGCTACGAGCAGTACTTC

j_gene: TRBJ1-6
abundance: NA
v_gene: TRBV5-1
d_gene: NA
CDR3aa: CASSLAGTDSPLHF
CDR3nt: TGCGCCAGCAGCTTGGCAGGGACTGACTCACCCCTCCACTTT

j_gene: TRBJ1-6
abundance: NA
v_gene: TRBV7-8
d_gene: TRBD1
CDR3aa: CASSLPGQGSYNSPLHF
CDR3nt: TGTGCCAGCAGCTTACCTGGACAGGGCTCCTATAATTCACCCCTCCACTTT

j_gene: TRBJ2-2
abundance: NA
v_gene: TRBV7-9
d_gene: NA
CDR3aa: CASSLSPDRSYTGELFF
CDR3nt: TGTGCCAGCAGCTTATCCCCAGACAGGTCCTACACCGGGGAGCTGTTTTTT